This T cell receptor (beta chain) comes out of a study of OX40 agonist ivuxolimab in advanced cancers. Context from the whole study: Ivuxolimab was a fully human IgG2 agonistic monoclonal antibody targeting the costimulatory receptor OX40 (CD134). A male proportion of 82.7% and a mean age of around 60 years, ranging from 23 to 79, were recorded for the dose-escalation cohort. Prior anti-PD-1, anti-PD-L1 or anti-CTLA-4 therapy was permitted, and about two fifths of dose-escalation patients had received checkpoint inhibitors. Intravenous ivuxolimab was administered to patients every 2 weeks at six dose levels: 0.01, 0.1, 0.3, 1.5, 3 and 10 mg/kg. Three dose-escalation patients achieved partial responses, one with hepatocellular carcinoma and two with cutaneous melanoma. Of the 50 to 55 dose-escalation patients, hepatocellular carcinoma was present in 19, melanoma in approximately 15, renal cell carcinoma in 9 and head and neck cancer in 9. The point of sequencing TCRbeta in the periphery was to test whether ivuxolimab changed TCR sequence diversity and drove clonal T-cell expansion. The paper covers the monotherapy dose-escalation part of the phase I ivuxolimab trial, which included N ≈ 50 patients.

Patients with autoimmune disease history or receiving systemic immunosuppression were excluded from the trial. In every dose cohort, peripheral blood was drawn for TCR sequencing at baseline, cycle 4 day 1, and cycle 7 day 1. Samples came from an open-label, multicenter, first-in-human phase I dose-escalation trial of ivuxolimab. Adults with locally advanced or metastatic melanoma, renal cell carcinoma, hepatocellular carcinoma or head and neck squamous cell carcinoma were enrolled in the trial. CD4+ and CD8+ T cells were sorted separately from peripheral blood before TCR sequencing. Inclusive of the bounding cysteine and phenylalanine, the CDR3 is 14 residues long. Only the CDR3 region is kept as DNA, spanning 42 bases read in frame from base 1. V and J are truncated by 1 base and 4 bases respectively, leaving an intervening sequence of 10 bases. CDR1 is given as LNHDA and CDR2 as SQIVND, both from the germline V gene (reference sequence).

General findings and caveats noted by the study authors: In partial responders in the 0.1-3.0 mg/kg groups, normalized peripheral clonal expansion was found to be among the lowest, especially among CD8+ T cells. After ivuxolimab, more expanded clones were found on average in CD8+ T cells than in CD4+ T cells. Clonal expansion of both CD4+ and CD8+ blood T cells was observed from baseline to week 6 at doses 0.1 to 3.0 mg/kg. The antigen specificity of the clonally expanded peripheral T cells was not determined. Low levels of normalized T-cell clonal expansion were also seen in some patients who did not respond.

To sequence the TCRbeta CDR3 region, genomic DNA was isolated from the sorted cells. The immunoSEQ Assay was used for sequencing of TCRbeta CDR3 regions. As stored in TCRdb, this immuneACCESS dataset retains in-frame rearrangements with V and J assigned. A fraction of the clones does not appear; measured against another copy, unresolved V genes explain less than half of the discrepancy, and the remainder lacks a known reason. This sample gives about 50,000 clones in total; approximately 90% of them show up just once. The top ten clonotypes cover roughly 6% of the sample. About this clone: What this receptor recognizes is not known. The input lacks base qualities; no much larger clone sits a single base away.

The rearranged segments are TRBV19 and TRBJ1-1, and the D gene may be TRBD1, 6 bases matching. This TCR derives from an adult with an advanced solid tumor such as melanoma, head and neck, liver or kidney cancer. Source: CD4+ or CD8+ T cells sorted from blood, taken in a trial of the OX40 agonist ivuxolimab. Read as DNA, the sequence is TGTGCCAGTAGTATAGCCAGGGGTAGCACTGAAGCTTTCTTT. Its protein reads: CASSIARGSTEAFF. The entire variable domain, with the stretches around the CDR3 drawn from the reference TRBV19 and TRBJ1-1 proteins, is DGGITQSPKYLFRKEGQNVTLSCEQNLNHDAMYWYRQDPGQGLRLIYYSQIVNDFQKGDIAEGYSVSREKKESFPLTVTSAQKNPTAFYLCASSIARGSTEAFFGQGTRLTVV.